The next 10 T cell receptor beta chains were all read from a single sample in a study of cytotoxic CD8 clonotypes in ibrutinib-treated CLL. Sequencing used immunoSEQ multiplex PCR; TCRdb keeps in-frame clones, though not all of them. The data contain 250,000 to 350,000 clones, more than 70% of them singletons. The material sequenced was PBMCs, taken at disease progression, from a patient treated with ibrutinib. The receptors here all came from a human donor with chronic lymphocytic leukemia.

This clone showed up just a few times. The CDR3, as DNA: TGCAGCGCTGGCGTAGCGGGAGGGGAGCAGTACTTC. This encodes CSAGVAGGEQYF. The gene calls are TRBV29-1 and TRBJ2-7; 11 positions match TRBD2. The length of the CDR3 is 12 residues. Germline-derived CDR1 and CDR2 are SQVTM and ANQGSEA. Trimming cost V 7 bases and J 7 bases; bases outside gene matches: 6.

This chain uses TRBV10-3 with TRBJ1-3, with D unresolved. This CDR3 is built from 14 residues. Germline values: CDR1 ENHRY, CDR2 SYGVKD. V was clipped by 10 bases and J by 0 bases, with 13 bases between them. The CDR3 sequence: CATRTDFSGNTIYF. Here the CDR3 DNA reads TGTGCCACAAGGACCGACTTCTCTGGAAACACCATATATTTT.

This sequence joins TRBV7-8 and TRBJ2-7, with TRBD1 identical over 10 bases. V trimming: 3 bases; J trimming: 3 bases; junction bases outside the gene matches: 5. The CDR3 loop spans 15 amino acids. From germline, CDR1 is SGHVS and CDR2 FQNEAQ. The CDR3 DNA reads TGTGCCAGCAGCTTGCGGAGGACAGGGGGCTACGAGCAGTACTTC. This translates into CASSLRRTGGYEQYF.

The V call is TRBV28, the J call TRBJ2-7, with 7 bases aligning to TRBD1. The CDR3 spans 15 residues. Trimming removed 6 bases from V and 4 bases from J; junction bases left unmatched: 12. CDR1 and CDR2 (germline): MDHEN, SYDVKM. CDR3 protein: CASSSPTGVGYEQYF. In DNA, the CDR3 is TGTGCCAGCAGCTCCCCTACAGGGGTAGGGTACGAGCAGTACTTC.

The chain combines TRBV10-3 with TRBJ2-3, with D hard to call. Germline-derived CDR1 and CDR2 are ENHRY and SYGVKD. CDR3 size: 11 residues. V lost 3 bases and J lost 4, with 2 bases in between. This CDR3 is CAISEADTQYF. The CDR3 DNA reads as TGTGCCATCAGTGAAGCAGATACGCAGTATTTT.

This sequence joins TRBV7-6 and TRBJ2-3; D is perhaps TRBD1 (5 bases). V was shortened by 0 bases and J by 1 base, with 5 bases between the two germline ends. The CDR3 extends over 14 amino acids. Germline V gene sequence: CDR1 SGHVS, CDR2 FNYEAQ. CDR3 sequence: CASSLAGRTDTQYF. CDR3 bases: TGTGCCAGCAGCTTAGCGGGGCGCACAGATACGCAGTATTTT.

V is TRBV28 and J is TRBJ2-2, with no clear D. CDR3 size: 11 residues. Germline values: CDR1 MDHEN, CDR2 SYDVKM. V dropped 4 bases and J dropped 3 bases, with 0 bases sitting between them. The CDR3 here is CASSYTGELFF. As DNA, the CDR3 is TGTGCCAGCAGTTACACCGGGGAGCTGTTTTTT.

This rearrangement joins TRBV5-1 to TRBJ2-5; the match to TRBD2 covers 7 bases. CDR3 length equals 16 residues. CDR1 is SGHRS, CDR2 YFSETQ, per germline. The V gene end was trimmed by 0 bases and the J gene end by 5 bases; junction bases not matched to a gene: 10. The CDR3 DNA follows: TGCGCCAGCAGCTTGGAAAGCGGGGCCTTCGGGGAGACCCAGTACTTC. It specifies CASSLESGAFGETQYF.

The chain uses TRBV7-3 and TRBJ2-1, with 13 bases matching TRBD2. V shed 4 bases, J shed 6 bases, and the junction held 3 bases outside the gene matches. In germline, CDR1 is SGHTA, CDR2 FQGTGA. There are 15 residues in the CDR3. CDR3 residues: CASSWTSGSFNEQFF. DNA of the CDR3: TGTGCCAGCAGCTGGACTAGCGGGAGCTTCAATGAGCAGTTCTTC.

V gene TRBV15 combines with J gene TRBJ2-5; D ambiguous. Germline values: CDR1 LNHNV, CDR2 YYDKDF (reference sequence). V lost 3 bases and J lost 5, with 7 bases in between. The CDR3 is made up of 12 amino acids. The chain's CDR3 is CATSRYRETQYF. The CDR3, as DNA: TGTGCCACCAGCAGGTACCGGGAGACCCAGTACTTC. Complete variable domain (other parts from reference TRBV15 and TRBJ2-5): DAMVIQNPRYQVTQFGKPVTLSCSQTLNHNVMYWYQQKSSQAPKLLFHYYDKDFNNEADTPDNFQSRRPNTSFCFLDIRSPGLGDTAMYLCATSRYRETQYFGPGTRLLVL.